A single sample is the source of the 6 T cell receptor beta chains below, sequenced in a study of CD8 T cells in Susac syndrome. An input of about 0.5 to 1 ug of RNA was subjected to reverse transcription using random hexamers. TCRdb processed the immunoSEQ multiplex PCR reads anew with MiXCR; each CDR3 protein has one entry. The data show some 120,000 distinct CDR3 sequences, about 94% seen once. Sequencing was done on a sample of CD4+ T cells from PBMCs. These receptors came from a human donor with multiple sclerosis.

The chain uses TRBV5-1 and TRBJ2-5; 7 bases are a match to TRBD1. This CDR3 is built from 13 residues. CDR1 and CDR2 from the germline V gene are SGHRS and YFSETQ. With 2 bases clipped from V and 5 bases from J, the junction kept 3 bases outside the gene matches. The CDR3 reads CASSFDRVETQYF. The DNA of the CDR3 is TGCGCCAGCAGCTTCGACAGGGTGGAGACCCAGTACTTC. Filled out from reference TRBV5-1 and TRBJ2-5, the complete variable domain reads KAGVTQTPRYLIKTRGQQVTLSCSPISGHRSVSWYQQTPGQGLQFLFEYFSETQRNKGNFPGRFSGRQFSNSRSEMNVSTLELGDSALYLCASSFDRVETQYFGPGTRLLVL.

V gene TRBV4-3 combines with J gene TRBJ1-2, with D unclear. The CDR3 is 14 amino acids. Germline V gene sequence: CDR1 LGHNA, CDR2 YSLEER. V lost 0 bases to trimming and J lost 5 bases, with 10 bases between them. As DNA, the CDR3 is TGCGCCAGCAGCCAAGATTGGCAGACATATGGCTACACCTTC. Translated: CASSQDWQTYGYTF.

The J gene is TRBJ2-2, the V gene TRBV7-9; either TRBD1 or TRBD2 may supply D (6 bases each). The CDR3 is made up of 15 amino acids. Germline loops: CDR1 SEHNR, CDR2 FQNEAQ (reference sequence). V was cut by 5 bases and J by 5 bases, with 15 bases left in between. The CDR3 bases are TGTGCCAGCAGCCGGGGGACATCCCGAACCGGGGAGCTGTTTTTT. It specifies CASSRGTSRTGELFF.

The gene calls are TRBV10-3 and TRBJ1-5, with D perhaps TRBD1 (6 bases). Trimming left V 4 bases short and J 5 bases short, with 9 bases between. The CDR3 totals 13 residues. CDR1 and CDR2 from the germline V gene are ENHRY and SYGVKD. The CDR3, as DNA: TGTGCCATCAGTGTACAGGGTGATCAGCCCCAGCATTTT. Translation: CAISVQGDQPQHF.

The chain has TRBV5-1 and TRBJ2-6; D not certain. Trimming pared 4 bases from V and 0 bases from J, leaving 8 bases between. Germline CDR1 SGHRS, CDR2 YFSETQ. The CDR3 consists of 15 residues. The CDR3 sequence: CASSPQRSGANVLTF. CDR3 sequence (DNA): TGCGCCAGCAGCCCACAGCGCTCTGGGGCCAACGTCCTGACTTTC.

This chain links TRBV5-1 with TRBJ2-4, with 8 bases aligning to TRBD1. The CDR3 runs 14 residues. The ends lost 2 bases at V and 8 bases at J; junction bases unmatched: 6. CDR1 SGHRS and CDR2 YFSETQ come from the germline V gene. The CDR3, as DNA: TGCGCCAGCAGCTTCGGACAGGGTGGTGACATTCAGTACTTC. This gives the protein CASSFGQGGDIQYF.